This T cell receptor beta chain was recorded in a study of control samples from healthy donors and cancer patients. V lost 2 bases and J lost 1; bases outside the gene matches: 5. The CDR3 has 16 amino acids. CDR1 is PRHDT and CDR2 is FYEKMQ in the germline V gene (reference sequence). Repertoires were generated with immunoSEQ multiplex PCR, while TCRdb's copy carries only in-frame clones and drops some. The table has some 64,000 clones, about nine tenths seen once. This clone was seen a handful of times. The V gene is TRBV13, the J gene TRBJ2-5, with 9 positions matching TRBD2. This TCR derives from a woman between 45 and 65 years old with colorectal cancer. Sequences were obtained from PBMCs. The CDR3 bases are TGTGCCAGCAGCTTAATTCCGACTAGCGGCCAAGAGACCCAGTACTTC. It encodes CASSLIPTSGQETQYF.